The 20 T cell receptor beta chains listed next were all sequenced from one sample in a study of beta chain features in type 1 diabetes (dated by TCRdb to the late 2010s). No antigens are known for them. General study outcomes and caveats: In all four CD4+ subsets, TCRB CDR3 length was moderately but significantly shorter in type 1 diabetes patients.

Libraries were prepared through the immunoSEQ multiplex PCR assay. The entire amount of isolated RNA was reverse transcribed using the High Capacity cDNA Reverse Transcription Kit, so the sequenced TCRB transcripts were expressed ones. Imported from immuneACCESS, the table was reduced by TCRdb to in-frame sequences with V and J called. These copies leave out some clones; in studies compared against another copy, an unresolved V gene accounts for under half, and the cause of the remainder is not known. This sample has 150,000 to 190,000 clones in its table, and under 13% of those were observed once. Together, the top ten hold approximately 0.5% of the sample. The source material was central memory CD4+ T cells from blood. These receptors were collected from a man aged 25 to 40 with type 1 diabetes.

This clone was seen more than once but under ten times. This chain connects TRBV7-9 to TRBJ1-5; 7 positions agree with TRBD1. Per germline, CDR1 SEHNR and CDR2 FQNEAQ (reference sequence). The ends lost 7 bases at V and 7 bases at J; junction bases unmatched: 19. This CDR3 region has 17 residues. CDR3 coding DNA: TGTGCCAGCAACCTGGAGGGGGCTCCCTCCCCATGGCAGCCCCAGCATTTT. Its translation: CASNLEGAPSPWQPQHF.

The chain links TRBV6-5 to TRBJ2-2, with 10 bases matching TRBD2. The V and J ends lost 8 bases and 1 base, in that order; junction bases with no gene match: 4. This CDR3 is built from 15 residues. Germline V CDR1 and CDR2: MNHEY, SVGAGI. CDR3 sequence (DNA): TGTGCCAGCGTTCGGACTAGCGGGAACACCGGGGAGCTGTTTTTT. Translated: CASVRTSGNTGELFF.

The chain has TRBV21-1 and TRBJ2-1; TRBD2, as called in the table, went unchecked against the DNA. TRBV21-1 is marked as a pseudogene. This CDR3 is built from 15 residues. The CDR3 sequence is CASSTPSGFYNEQFF. In DNA form, the CDR3 reads TGTGCCAGCAGCACTCCTAGCGGATTCTACAATGAGCAGTTCTTC.

The V call is TRBV6-1, the J call TRBJ1-2, with 9 positions matching TRBD1. V dropped 6 bases and J dropped 8; count of bases not matched to a gene: 7. Germline lookup yields CDR1 MNHNS and CDR2 SASEGT. The CDR3 spans 13 residues. The CDR3 DNA reads as TGTGCCAGCAGAATACAGGGGGCTGACGGCTACACCTTC. It codes for CASRIQGADGYTF.

The chain recombines TRBV18 with TRBJ2-7; 8 bases fit TRBD2. The CDR3 is made up of 16 amino acids. V gave up 6 bases and J gave up 0 bases; unmatched junction bases: 10. Germline V gene lookup returns CDR1 KGHSH and CDR2 LQKENI. CDR3 bases: TGTGCCAGCTCGCAATTAGCGGGACCTCTCTCCTACGAGCAGTACTTC. It encodes CASSQLAGPLSYEQYF.

This clone was counted a few times. V and J are TRBV5-1 and TRBJ2-5, with a weak D call TRBD1 (5 bases). Germline V lookup: CDR1 SGHRS, CDR2 YFSETQ. V was clipped by 4 bases and J by 1 base, with 11 bases between them. This CDR3 has 14 residues. The DNA of the CDR3 is TGCGCCAGCAGCCCCGACAGAGCCCAAGAGACCCAGTACTTC. Amino acid sequence: CASSPDRAQETQYF.

This clone came up a few times. The chain is built from TRBV7-9 and TRBJ2-5; the D gene is possibly TRBD1 (5 bases). The CDR3 totals 12 residues. Germline V lookup: CDR1 SEHNR, CDR2 FQNEAQ (reference sequence). Trimming stripped 5 bases from V and 6 bases from J, with 10 bases between. The DNA for the CDR3 is TGTGCCAGCAGCCCAGGGTTGAAGACCCAGTACTTC. Protein sequence: CASSPGLKTQYF.

The rearrangement uses TRBV28 and TRBJ1-3, with unresolved D. Deletions cut 6 bases from V and 8 bases from J, with 5 bases between. The CDR3 is 10 residues long. Germline V CDR1 and CDR2: MDHEN, SYDVKM. CDR3 region: CASRRDTIYF. The CDR3 DNA follows: TGTGCCAGCAGAAGAGACACCATATATTTT.

This clone has just a few counts. The genes are TRBV11-2 and TRBJ1-1, with a possible D match to TRBD1 (5 bases). The CDR3 has 13 residues. Looked up from germline, CDR1 is SGHAT and CDR2 is FQNNGV. Deletions cut 5 bases from V and 2 bases from J, with 9 bases between. The CDR3, as DNA: TGTGCCAGCAGCGCTGACAGCAACACTGAAGCTTTCTTT. Protein: CASSADSNTEAFF.

CDR3 in DNA: TGTGCCAGCTCATCGTCTCTAACCAATGAGCAGTTCTTC. It yields the protein CASSSSLTNEQFF. The chain combines TRBV18 with TRBJ2-1; D is unclear. Germline loops: CDR1 KGHSH, CDR2 LQKENI. Trimming shortened V by 5 bases and J by 6 bases, and 11 bases separated the two germline ends. This CDR3 comprises 13 residues.

The chain recombines TRBV28 with TRBJ2-1, with 9 positions matching TRBD2. The J segment lost 0 bases and the V segment lost 6 bases, leaving 0 bases of the junction unmatched. Per germline, CDR1 MDHEN and CDR2 SYDVKM. The CDR3 is 14 amino acids. The CDR3 region is CASRLAGSYNEQFF. Written as DNA, the CDR3 is TGTGCCAGCAGACTAGCGGGCTCCTACAATGAGCAGTTCTTC.

The chain couples TRBV14 to TRBJ1-4, with D perhaps matching TRBD1 (6 bases). The CDR3 length is 15 residues. The germline V and J ends were trimmed by 1 base and 8 bases, with 14 bases remaining between them. Germline lookup yields CDR1 SGHDN and CDR2 FVKESK. CDR3 in amino acids: CASSQGTGMNEKLFF. CDR3 in DNA: TGTGCCAGCAGCCAAGGAACAGGGATGAACGAAAAACTGTTTTTT.

The sample holds a few counts of this clone. The gene calls are TRBV5-1 and TRBJ2-3; 8 nucleotides align to TRBD2. The CDR3 sequence is 18 residues long. V was clipped by 5 bases and J by 0 bases; unmatched bases: 14. Per germline, CDR1 SGHRS and CDR2 YFSETQ. In nucleotides, the CDR3 is TGCGCCAGCAGACGGGAGGGAGGTAGTCTGGAGAGCACAGATACGCAGTATTTT. Amino acid sequence: CASRREGGSLESTDTQYF.

This clone was found many times. Here the CDR3 DNA reads TGTGCCACCAGCAGAGAGGGACAAAGGGAAAAACTGTTTTTT. Protein: CATSREGQREKLFF. The chain has TRBV15 and TRBJ1-4, with D possibly TRBD1 on 6 matching bases. Germline loops: CDR1 LNHNV, CDR2 YYDKDF (reference sequence). The V end lost 0 bases, the J end lost 8 bases, and 10 bases lay between the germline ends. The CDR3 is 14 residues long.

The CDR3 sequence: CASTRGQGKTGELFF. The CDR3 DNA is TGTGCCAGCACTCGCGGACAGGGTAAAACCGGGGAGCTGTTTTTT. The chain joins TRBV6-1 to TRBJ2-2; 8 nucleotides align to TRBD1. V dropped 7 bases and J dropped 5; count of bases not matched to a gene: 9. There are 15 residues in the CDR3. Germline V gene data show CDR1 as MNHNS and CDR2 as SASEGT.

The rearrangement uses TRBV2 and TRBJ1-1, with 10 bases that match TRBD1. The CDR3 has 12 amino acids. V shed 4 bases and J 10 bases; nucleotides not matched to a gene: 3. CDR1 SNHLY and CDR2 FYNNEI come from the germline V gene. The CDR3 sequence: CASSVGTGVAFF. In DNA form, the CDR3 reads TGTGCCAGCAGTGTGGGGACAGGGGTAGCTTTCTTT. Based on the CDR3 plus reference TRBV2 and TRBJ1-1, the full variable domain is EPEVTQTPSHQVTQMGQEVILRCVPISNHLYFYWYRQILGQKVEFLVSFYNNEISEKSEIFDDQFSVERPDGSNFTLKIRSTKLEDSAMYFCASSVGTGVAFFGQGTRLTVV.

The rearrangement uses TRBV28 and TRBJ1-4; tentatively, D is TRBD1 (5 bases). There are 12 residues in the CDR3. V dropped 11 bases and J dropped 8 bases, with 15 bases sitting between them. Germline values: CDR1 MDHEN, CDR2 SYDVKM. The CDR3 bases are TGTGCCGTAGGCAGGGAGGACGAAAAACTGTTTTTT. Encoded protein: CAVGREDEKLFF.

This clone was observed a handful of times. The chain links TRBV27 to TRBJ2-7; TRBD1 matches at 11 bases. V lost 5 bases and J lost 3; bases outside the gene matches: 9. CDR3 length: 16 residues. Germline V gene lookup returns CDR1 MNHEY and CDR2 SMNVEV (reference sequence). The CDR3 here is CASSRPLGTGGYEQYF. In nucleotides, the CDR3 is TGTGCCAGCAGTCGCCCACTGGGGACAGGGGGCTACGAGCAGTACTTC.

This clone was observed a few times. The gene calls are TRBV11-2 and TRBJ2-1; 7 bases are a match to TRBD1. Germline CDR1 reads SGHAT; CDR2 reads FQNNGV. Germline trimming cut 0 bases from V and 8 bases from J; bases unmatched to any gene: 7. There are 15 residues in the CDR3. CDR3 loop: CASSLDHIRGHEQFF. The CDR3 region has the DNA TGTGCCAGCAGCTTAGATCATATTAGGGGGCATGAGCAGTTCTTC.

A few counts support this clone. J is TRBJ2-5 and V is TRBV27; D gene uncertain. Per germline, CDR1 MNHEY and CDR2 SMNVEV (reference sequence). With 5 bases removed from V and 5 bases from J, the gap between germline ends came to 12 bases. There are 13 residues in the CDR3. This CDR3 reads CASSAGPGETQYF. The CDR3 DNA is TGTGCCAGCAGTGCTGGGCCTGGGGAGACCCAGTACTTC.